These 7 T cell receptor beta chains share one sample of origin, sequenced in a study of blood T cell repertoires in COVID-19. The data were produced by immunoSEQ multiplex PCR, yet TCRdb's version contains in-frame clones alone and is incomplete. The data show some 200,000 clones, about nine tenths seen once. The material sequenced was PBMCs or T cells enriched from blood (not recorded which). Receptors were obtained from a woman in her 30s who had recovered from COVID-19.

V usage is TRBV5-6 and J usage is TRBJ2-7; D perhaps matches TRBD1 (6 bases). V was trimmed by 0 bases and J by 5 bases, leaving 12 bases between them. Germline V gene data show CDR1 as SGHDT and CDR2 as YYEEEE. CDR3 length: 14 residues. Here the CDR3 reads CASSLGQVKDEQYF. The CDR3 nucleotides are TGTGCCAGCAGCTTGGGACAGGTAAAAGACGAGCAGTACTTC.

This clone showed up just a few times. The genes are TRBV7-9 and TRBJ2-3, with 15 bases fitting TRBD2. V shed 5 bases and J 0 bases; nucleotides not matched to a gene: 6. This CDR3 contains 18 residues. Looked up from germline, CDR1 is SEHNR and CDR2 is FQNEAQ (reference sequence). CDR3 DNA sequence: TGTGCCAGCAGCCTCCCGGGACTAGCGGGGGGTAGCACAGATACGCAGTATTTT. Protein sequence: CASSLPGLAGGSTDTQYF.

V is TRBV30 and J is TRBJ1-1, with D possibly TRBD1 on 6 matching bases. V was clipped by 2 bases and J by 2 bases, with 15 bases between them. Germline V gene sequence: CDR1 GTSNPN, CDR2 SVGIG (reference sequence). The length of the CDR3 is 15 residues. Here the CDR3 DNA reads TGTGCCTGGAGTCTAGCCTACAGGGTAAACACTGAAGCTTTCTTT. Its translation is CAWSLAYRVNTEAFF.

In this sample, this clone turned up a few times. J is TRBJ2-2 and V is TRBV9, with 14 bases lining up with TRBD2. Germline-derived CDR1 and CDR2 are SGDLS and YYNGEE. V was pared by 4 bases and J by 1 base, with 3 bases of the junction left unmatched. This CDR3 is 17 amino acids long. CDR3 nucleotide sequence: TGTGCCAGCAGCTCCGGGACTAGCGGGGGGAACACCGGGGAGCTGTTTTTT. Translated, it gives CASSSGTSGGNTGELFF.

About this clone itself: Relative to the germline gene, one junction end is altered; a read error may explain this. CDR3 nucleotide sequence: TGTGCTAGCAGCTCTACAGTGAACACCGGGGAGCTGTTTTTT. Translation: CASSSTVNTGELFF. The rearrangement links TRBV7-7 to TRBJ2-2; D gene unclear. The CDR3 spans 14 residues. The germline gives CDR1 SSHAT, CDR2 FNYEAQ (reference sequence).

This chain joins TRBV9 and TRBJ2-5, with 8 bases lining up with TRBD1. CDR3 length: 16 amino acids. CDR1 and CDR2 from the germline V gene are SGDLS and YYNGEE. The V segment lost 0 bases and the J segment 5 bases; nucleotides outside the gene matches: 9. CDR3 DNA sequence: TGTGCCAGCAGCGTAGAAGCAGGGGGCCGCGGGGAGACCCAGTACTTC. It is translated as CASSVEAGGRGETQYF.

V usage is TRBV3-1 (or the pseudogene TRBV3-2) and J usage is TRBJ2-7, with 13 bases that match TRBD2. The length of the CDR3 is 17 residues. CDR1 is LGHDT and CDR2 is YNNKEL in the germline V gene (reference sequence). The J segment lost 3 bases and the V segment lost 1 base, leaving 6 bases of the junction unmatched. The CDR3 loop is CASSQGTSGSPFYEQYF. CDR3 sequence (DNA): TGTGCCAGCAGCCAAGGGACTAGCGGGAGTCCATTCTACGAGCAGTACTTC.